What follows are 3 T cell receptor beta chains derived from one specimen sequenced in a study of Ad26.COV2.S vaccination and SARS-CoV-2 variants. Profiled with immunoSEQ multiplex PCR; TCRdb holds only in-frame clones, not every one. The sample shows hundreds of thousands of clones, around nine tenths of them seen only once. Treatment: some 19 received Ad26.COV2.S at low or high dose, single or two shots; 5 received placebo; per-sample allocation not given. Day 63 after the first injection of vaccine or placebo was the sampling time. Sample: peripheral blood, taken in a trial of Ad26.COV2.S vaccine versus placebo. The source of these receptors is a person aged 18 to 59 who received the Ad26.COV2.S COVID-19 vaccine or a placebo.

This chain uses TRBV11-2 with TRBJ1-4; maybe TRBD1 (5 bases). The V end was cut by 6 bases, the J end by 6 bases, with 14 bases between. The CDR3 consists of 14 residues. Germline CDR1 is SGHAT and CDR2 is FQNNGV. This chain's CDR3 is CASSLTGGYEKLFF. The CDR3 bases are TGTGCCAGCAGTCTTACGGGGGGGTATGAAAAACTGTTTTTT.

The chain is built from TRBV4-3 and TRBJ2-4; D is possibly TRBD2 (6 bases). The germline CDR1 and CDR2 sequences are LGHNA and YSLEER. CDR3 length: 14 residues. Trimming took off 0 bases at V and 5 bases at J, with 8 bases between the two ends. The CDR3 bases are TGCGCCAGCAGCCAAGACCCGGGAGAAAACATTCAGTACTTC. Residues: CASSQDPGENIQYF.

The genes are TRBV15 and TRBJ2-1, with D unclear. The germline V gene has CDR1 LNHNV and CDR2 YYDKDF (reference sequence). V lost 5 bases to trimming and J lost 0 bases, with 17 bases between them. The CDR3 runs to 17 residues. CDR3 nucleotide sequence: TGTGCCACCAGCGAGAGGCTGCAAGTAGTCTCCTACAATGAGCAGTTCTTC. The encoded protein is CATSERLQVVSYNEQFF.